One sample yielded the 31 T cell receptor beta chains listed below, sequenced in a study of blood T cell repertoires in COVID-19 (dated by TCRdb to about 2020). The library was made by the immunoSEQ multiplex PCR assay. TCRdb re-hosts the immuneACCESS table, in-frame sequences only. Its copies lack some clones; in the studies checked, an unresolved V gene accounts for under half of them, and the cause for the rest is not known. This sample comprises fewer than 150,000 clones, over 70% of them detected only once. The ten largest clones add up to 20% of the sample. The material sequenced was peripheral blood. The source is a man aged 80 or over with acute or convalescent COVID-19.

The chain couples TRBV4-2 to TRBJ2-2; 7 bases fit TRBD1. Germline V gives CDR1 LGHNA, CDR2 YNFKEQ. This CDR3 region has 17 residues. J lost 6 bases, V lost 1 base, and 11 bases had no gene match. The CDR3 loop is CASSQGETGLNSGELFF. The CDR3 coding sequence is TGTGCCAGCAGCCAAGGGGAGACAGGGCTCAATTCCGGGGAGCTGTTTTTT.

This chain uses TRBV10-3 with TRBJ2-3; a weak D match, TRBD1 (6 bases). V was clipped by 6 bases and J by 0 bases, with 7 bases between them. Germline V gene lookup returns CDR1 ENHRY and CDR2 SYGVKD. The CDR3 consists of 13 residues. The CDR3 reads CAISTGSTDTQYF. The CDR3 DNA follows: TGTGCCATCAGCACAGGGAGCACAGATACGCAGTATTTT.

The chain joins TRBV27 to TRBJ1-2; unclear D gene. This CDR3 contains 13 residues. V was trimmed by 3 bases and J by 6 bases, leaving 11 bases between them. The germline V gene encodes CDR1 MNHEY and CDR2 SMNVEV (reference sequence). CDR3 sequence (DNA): TGTGCCAGCAGTTTGGCCGGGTACCATGGCTACACCTTC. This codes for CASSLAGYHGYTF.

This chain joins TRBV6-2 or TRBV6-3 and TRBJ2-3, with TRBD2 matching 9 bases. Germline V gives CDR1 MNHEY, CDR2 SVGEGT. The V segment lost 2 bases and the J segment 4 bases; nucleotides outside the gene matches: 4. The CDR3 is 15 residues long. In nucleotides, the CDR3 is TGTGCCAGCAGTTACCGCGGGGGGGCCCCAGATACGCAGTATTTT. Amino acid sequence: CASSYRGGAPDTQYF.

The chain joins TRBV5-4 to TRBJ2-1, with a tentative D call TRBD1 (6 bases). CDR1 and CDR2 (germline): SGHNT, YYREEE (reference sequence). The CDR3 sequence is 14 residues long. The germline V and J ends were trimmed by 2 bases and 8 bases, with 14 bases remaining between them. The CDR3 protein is CASSFSQGNYEQFF. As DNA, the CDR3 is TGTGCCAGCAGCTTTTCACAGGGAAACTATGAGCAGTTCTTC.

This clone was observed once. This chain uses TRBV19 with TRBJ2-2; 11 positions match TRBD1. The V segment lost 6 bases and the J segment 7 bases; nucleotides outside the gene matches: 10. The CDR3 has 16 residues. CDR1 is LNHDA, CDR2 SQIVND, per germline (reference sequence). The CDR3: CASSHSPGQGVGELFF. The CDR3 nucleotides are TGTGCCAGTAGCCATTCTCCGGGACAGGGGGTCGGGGAGCTGTTTTTT.

The CDR3 coding sequence is TGTGCCAGCAGCAAATTGAGGGGACAGTTCAATCAGCCCCAGCATTTT. This codes for CASSKLRGQFNQPQHF. The V gene is TRBV21-1, the J gene TRBJ1-5; TRBD1 reflects the table's D call only, with no check against the DNA. TRBV21-1 is an annotated pseudogene. The CDR3 runs to 16 residues.

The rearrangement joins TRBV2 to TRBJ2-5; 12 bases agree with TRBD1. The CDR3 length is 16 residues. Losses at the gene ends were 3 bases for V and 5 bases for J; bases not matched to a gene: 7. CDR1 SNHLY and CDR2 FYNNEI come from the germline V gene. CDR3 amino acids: CASSDLGQGAGETQYF. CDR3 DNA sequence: TGTGCCAGCAGTGATCTGGGACAGGGGGCGGGGGAGACCCAGTACTTC.

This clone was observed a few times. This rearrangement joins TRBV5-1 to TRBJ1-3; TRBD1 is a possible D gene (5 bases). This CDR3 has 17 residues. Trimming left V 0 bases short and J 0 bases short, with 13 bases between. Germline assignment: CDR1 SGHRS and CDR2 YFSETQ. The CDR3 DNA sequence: TGCGCCAGCAGCTTGGAGGGACTGGGTTTCTCTGGAAACACCATATATTTT. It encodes CASSLEGLGFSGNTIYF.

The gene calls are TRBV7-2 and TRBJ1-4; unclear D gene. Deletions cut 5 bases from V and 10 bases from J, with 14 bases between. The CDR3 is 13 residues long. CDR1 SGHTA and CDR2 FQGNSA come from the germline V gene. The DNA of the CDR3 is TGTGCCAGCAGCCGTGACTCCATAGGAAAACTGTTTTTT. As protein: CASSRDSIGKLFF.

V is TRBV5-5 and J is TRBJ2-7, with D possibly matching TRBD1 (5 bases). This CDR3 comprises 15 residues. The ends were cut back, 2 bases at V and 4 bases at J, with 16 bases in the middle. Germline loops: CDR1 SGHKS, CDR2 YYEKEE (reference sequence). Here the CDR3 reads CASSLMDTAGYEQYF. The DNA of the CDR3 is TGTGCCAGCAGCTTAATGGACACCGCCGGGTACGAGCAGTACTTC. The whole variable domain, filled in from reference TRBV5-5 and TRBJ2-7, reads DAGVTQSPTHLIKTRGQQVTLRCSPISGHKSVSWYQQVLGQGPQFIFQYYEKEERGRGNFPDRFSARQFPNYSSELNVNALLLGDSALYLCASSLMDTAGYEQYFGPGTRLTVT.

The DNA of the CDR3 is TGTGCCAGCTCCCTGCTGGGGGGGCGGGACGAGCAGTACTTC. As protein: CASSLLGGRDEQYF. The rearrangement links TRBV2 to TRBJ2-7; D perhaps matches TRBD2 (7 bases). CDR1 is SNHLY, CDR2 FYNNEI, per germline. Trimming took 8 bases from V and 5 from J, leaving 19 bases between them. This CDR3 contains 14 residues.

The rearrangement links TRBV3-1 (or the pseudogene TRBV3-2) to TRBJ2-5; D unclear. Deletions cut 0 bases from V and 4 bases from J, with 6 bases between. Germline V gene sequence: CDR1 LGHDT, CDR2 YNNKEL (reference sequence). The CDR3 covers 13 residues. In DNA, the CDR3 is TGTGCCAGCAGCCAAGATCCGGGAGAGACCCAGTACTTC. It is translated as CASSQDPGETQYF.

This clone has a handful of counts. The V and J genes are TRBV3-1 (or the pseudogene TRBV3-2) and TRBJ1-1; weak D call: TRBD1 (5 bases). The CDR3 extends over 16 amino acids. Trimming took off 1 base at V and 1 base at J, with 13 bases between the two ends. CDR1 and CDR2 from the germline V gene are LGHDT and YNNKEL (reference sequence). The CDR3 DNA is TGTGCCAGCAGCCAAGGCGTTGCAGGGCGGAACACTGAAGCTTTCTTT. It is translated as CASSQGVAGRNTEAFF.

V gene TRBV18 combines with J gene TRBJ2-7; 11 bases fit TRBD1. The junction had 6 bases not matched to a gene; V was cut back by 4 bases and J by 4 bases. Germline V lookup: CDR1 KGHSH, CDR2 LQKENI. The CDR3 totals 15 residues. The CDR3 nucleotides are TGTGCCAGCTCACTCGGACAGGGGGCTTTGTACGAGCAGTACTTC. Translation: CASSLGQGALYEQYF.

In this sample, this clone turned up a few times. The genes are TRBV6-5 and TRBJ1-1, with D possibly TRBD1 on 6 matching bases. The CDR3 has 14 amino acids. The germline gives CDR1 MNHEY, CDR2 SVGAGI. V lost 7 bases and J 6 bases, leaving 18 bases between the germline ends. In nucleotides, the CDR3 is TGTGCCAGCATCGACGGGGGGGGCGGTGCTGAAGCTTTCTTT. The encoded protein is CASIDGGGGAEAFF.

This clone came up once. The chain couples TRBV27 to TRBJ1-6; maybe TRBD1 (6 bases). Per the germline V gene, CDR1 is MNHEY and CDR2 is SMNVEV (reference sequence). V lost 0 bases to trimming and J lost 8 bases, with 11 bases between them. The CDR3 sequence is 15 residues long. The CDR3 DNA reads TGTGCCAGCAGTTTATCCCGCAGGGGTGATTCACCCCTCCACTTT. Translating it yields CASSLSRRGDSPLHF.

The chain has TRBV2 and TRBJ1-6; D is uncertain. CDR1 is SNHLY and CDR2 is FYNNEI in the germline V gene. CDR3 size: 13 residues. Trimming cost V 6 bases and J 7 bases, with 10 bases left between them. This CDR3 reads CASSRGLNSPLHF. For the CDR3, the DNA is TGTGCCAGCAGCCGGGGTTTGAATTCACCCCTCCACTTT.

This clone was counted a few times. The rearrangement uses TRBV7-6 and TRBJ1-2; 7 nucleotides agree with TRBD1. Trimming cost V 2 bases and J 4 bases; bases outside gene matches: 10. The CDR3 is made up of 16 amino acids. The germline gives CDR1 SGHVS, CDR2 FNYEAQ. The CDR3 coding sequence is TGTGCCAGCAGCTTAACTCCGGGACAGCTCTCCTATGGCTACACCTTC. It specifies CASSLTPGQLSYGYTF.

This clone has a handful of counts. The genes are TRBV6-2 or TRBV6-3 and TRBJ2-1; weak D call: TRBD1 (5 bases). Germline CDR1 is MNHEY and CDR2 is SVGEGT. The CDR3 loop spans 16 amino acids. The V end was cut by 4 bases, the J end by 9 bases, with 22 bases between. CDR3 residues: CASSSPRLTGFGEQFF. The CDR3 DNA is TGTGCCAGCAGTTCGCCCCGATTAACAGGATTTGGTGAGCAGTTCTTC.

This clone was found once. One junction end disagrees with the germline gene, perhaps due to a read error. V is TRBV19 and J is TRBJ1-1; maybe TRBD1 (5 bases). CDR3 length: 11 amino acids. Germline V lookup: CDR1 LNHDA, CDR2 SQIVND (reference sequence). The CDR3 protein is CASSMFQGHEF. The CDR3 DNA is TGTGCCAGTAGTATGTTCCAGGGCCACGAATTT. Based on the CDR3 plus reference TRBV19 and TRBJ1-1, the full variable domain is DGGITQSPKYLFRKEGQNVTLSCEQNLNHDAMYWYRQDPGQGLRLIYYSQIVNDFQKGDIAEGYSVSREKKESFPLTVTSAQKNPTAFYLCASSMFQGHEFGQGTRLTVV.

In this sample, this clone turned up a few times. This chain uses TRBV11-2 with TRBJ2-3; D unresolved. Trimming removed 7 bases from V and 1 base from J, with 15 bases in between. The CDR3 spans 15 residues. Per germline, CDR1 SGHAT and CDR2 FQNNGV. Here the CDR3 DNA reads TGTGCCAGCACCAACAGCAAACAAGGCACAGATACGCAGTATTTT. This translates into CASTNSKQGTDTQYF.

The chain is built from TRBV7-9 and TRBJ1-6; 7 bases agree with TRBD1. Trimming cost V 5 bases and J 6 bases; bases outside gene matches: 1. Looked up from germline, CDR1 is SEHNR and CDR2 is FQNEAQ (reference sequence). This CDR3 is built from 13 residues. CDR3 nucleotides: TGTGCCAGCAGCAGGGACAGTAATTCACCCCTCCACTTT. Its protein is CASSRDSNSPLHF.

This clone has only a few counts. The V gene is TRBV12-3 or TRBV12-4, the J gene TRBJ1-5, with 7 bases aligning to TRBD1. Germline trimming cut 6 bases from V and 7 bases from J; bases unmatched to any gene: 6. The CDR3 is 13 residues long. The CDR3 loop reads CASSRQGGQPQHF. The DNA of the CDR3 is TGTGCCAGCAGCCGACAGGGAGGCCAGCCCCAGCATTTT.

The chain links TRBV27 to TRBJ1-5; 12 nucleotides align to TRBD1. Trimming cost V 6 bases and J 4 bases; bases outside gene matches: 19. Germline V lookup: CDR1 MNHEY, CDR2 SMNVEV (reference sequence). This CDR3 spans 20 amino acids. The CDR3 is CASRPFWDRGRESGNQPQHF. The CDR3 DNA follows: TGTGCCAGCAGACCCTTTTGGGACAGGGGGCGCGAGAGCGGGAATCAGCCCCAGCATTTT.

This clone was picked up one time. The CDR3 protein is CASSAGEAGEQYF. The CDR3 DNA sequence: TGTGCCAGCAGCGCGGGGGAGGCGGGTGAGCAGTACTTC. The rearrangement links TRBV13 to TRBJ2-7; 7 bases match TRBD2. CDR1 is PRHDT, CDR2 FYEKMQ, per germline (reference sequence). The V and J ends lost 5 bases and 7 bases, in that order; junction bases with no gene match: 8. This CDR3 contains 13 residues.

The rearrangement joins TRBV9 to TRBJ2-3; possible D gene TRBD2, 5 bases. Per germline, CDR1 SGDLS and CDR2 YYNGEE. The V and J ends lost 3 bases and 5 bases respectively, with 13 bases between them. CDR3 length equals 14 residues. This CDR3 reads CASSAHREGDTQYF. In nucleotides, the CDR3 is TGTGCCAGCAGCGCACATAGAGAGGGAGATACGCAGTATTTT.

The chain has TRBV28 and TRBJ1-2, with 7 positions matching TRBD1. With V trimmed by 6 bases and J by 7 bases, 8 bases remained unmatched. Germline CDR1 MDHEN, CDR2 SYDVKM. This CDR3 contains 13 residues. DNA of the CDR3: TGTGCCAGCAGCCTCCAGGGGGTTGGTGGCTACACCTTC. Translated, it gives CASSLQGVGGYTF.

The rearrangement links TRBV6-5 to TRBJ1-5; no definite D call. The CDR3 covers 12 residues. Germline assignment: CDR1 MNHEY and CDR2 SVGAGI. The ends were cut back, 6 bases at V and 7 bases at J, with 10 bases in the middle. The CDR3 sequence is CASRVLNQPQHF. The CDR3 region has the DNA TGTGCCAGCAGAGTGCTAAACCAGCCCCAGCATTTT.

CDR3 loop: CASSLVDSRDEQFF. The CDR3 DNA sequence: TGCGCCAGCAGCTTGGTGGACTCCCGGGATGAGCAGTTCTTC. This chain uses TRBV5-1 with TRBJ2-1; D may be TRBD2 (5 bases). Deletions cut 0 bases from V and 8 bases from J, with 12 bases between. The CDR3 contains 14 residues. Germline-derived CDR1 and CDR2 are SGHRS and YFSETQ.

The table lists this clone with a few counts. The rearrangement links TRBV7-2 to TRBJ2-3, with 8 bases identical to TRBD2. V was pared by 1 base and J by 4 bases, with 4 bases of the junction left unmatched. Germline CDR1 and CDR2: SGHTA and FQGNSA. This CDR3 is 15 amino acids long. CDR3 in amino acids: CASSLGGGRPDTQYF. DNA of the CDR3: TGTGCCAGCAGCTTAGGCGGGGGGCGCCCAGATACGCAGTATTTT. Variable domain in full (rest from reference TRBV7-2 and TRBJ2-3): GAGVSQSPSNKVTEKGKDVELRCDPISGHTALYWYRQSLGQGLEFLIYFQGNSAPDKSGLPSDRFSAERTGGSVSTLTIQRTQQEDSAVYLCASSLGGGRPDTQYFGPGTRLTVL.